These T cell receptor beta chains were read from a single sample in a study of T-cell memory formation after mild COVID-19. TCRdb analysed the 5' RACE reads with MiXCR anew, one entry per CDR3 protein. The table includes 250,000 or so distinct CDR3 sequences, roughly 17% detected once. Sequences were obtained from PBMCs or a T cell subset sorted from them (not recorded which). These receptors were collected from a man between 18 and 35 years old who had mild COVID-19 (a few samples of this study predate the infection). Cell type and time point are not known. The CDR3 runs from the conserved cysteine through the conserved F or W. A D gene is named only where the DNA matches it firmly. Expanded clones get a size class; other rows say once, few or many, or leave the size out.

clone_size: .
j_call: TRBJ2-2
v_call: TRBV29-1
d_call: .
cdr3_nt: TGCAGCGTTCGCTCTGGCCCAGGGTTTTCGGCCGGGGAGCTGTTTTTT
cdr3_aa: CSVRSGPGFSAGELFF

clone_size: .
j_call: TRBJ1-6
v_call: TRBV7-8
d_call: .
cdr3_nt: TGTGCCAGCAGCCCCGATTTGGGGGCGCATTCACCCCTCCACTTT
cdr3_aa: CASSPDLGAHSPLHF

clone_size: few
j_call: TRBJ1-6
v_call: TRBV27
d_call: TRBD1
cdr3_nt: TGTGCCAGCACCCTCGGGACAGCCTCACCCCTCCACTTT
cdr3_aa: CASTLGTASPLHF

clone_size: .
j_call: TRBJ2-7
v_call: TRBV7-9
d_call: .
cdr3_nt: TGTGCCAGCAGCTTAGCGGGGCCGATCGAGCAGTACTTC
cdr3_aa: CASSLAGPIEQYF

clone_size: few
j_call: TRBJ2-5
v_call: TRBV4-3
d_call: .
cdr3_nt: TGCGCCAGCAGCCAAGATTTTAGAGAGACCCAGTACTTC
cdr3_aa: CASSQDFRETQYF

clone_size: few
j_call: TRBJ2-3
v_call: TRBV4-3
d_call: TRBD2
cdr3_nt: TGCGCCAGCAGCCAAGAGGTACTAGCGGGGGGCCCGAATACGCAGTATTTT
cdr3_aa: CASSQEVLAGGPNTQYF

clone_size: .
j_call: TRBJ1-5
v_call: TRBV12-3/TRBV12-4
d_call: .
cdr3_nt: TGTGCCAGCACTATTGGGGGGGCTAGTCAGCCCCAGCATTTT
cdr3_aa: CASTIGGASQPQHF

clone_size: few
j_call: TRBJ1-2
v_call: TRBV27
d_call: TRBD1
cdr3_nt: TGTGCCAGCAGTTCCGCAGCCGGGACAGGGGTTTATGGCTACACCTTC
cdr3_aa: CASSSAAGTGVYGYTF

clone_size: .
j_call: TRBJ1-1
v_call: TRBV6-2/TRBV6-3
d_call: .
cdr3_nt: TGTGCCAGCAGTTACCCGAATAGGGGAGGGGGAGCTTTCTTT
cdr3_aa: CASSYPNRGGGAFF

clone_size: many
j_call: TRBJ1-6
v_call: TRBV4-3
d_call: TRBD1
cdr3_nt: TGCGCCAGCAGCCATTACGGACAGGGGAATTCACCCCTCCACTTT
cdr3_aa: CASSHYGQGNSPLHF

clone_size: few
j_call: TRBJ2-3
v_call: TRBV7-2
d_call: TRBD2
cdr3_nt: TGTGCCAGCAGCTTCCCTAGCGGGGGGGCATTTGGAGAAACAGATACGCAGTATTTT
cdr3_aa: CASSFPSGGAFGETDTQYF

clone_size: .
j_call: TRBJ1-2
v_call: TRBV7-2
d_call: .
cdr3_nt: TGTGCCAGCAGCTTAGTGGGGCAGAGCTATGGTTACACCTTC
cdr3_aa: CASSLVGQSYGYTF

clone_size: .
j_call: TRBJ2-3
v_call: TRBV6-2/TRBV6-3
d_call: .
cdr3_nt: TGTGCCAGCAGTTACTCGGCAGACACAGATACGCAGTATTTT
cdr3_aa: CASSYSADTDTQYF

clone_size: few
j_call: TRBJ2-5
v_call: TRBV12-3/TRBV12-4
d_call: .
cdr3_nt: TGTGCCAGCAGTTTAGAATCTCGTCAAGAGACCCAGTACTTC
cdr3_aa: CASSLESRQETQYF

clone_size: few
j_call: TRBJ2-1
v_call: TRBV25-1
d_call: TRBD1
cdr3_nt: TGTGCCAGCAGTGACCTGGGACAGGGCCGTTATGAGCAGTTCTTC
cdr3_aa: CASSDLGQGRYEQFF

clone_size: few
j_call: TRBJ1-2
v_call: TRBV6-2/TRBV6-3
d_call: TRBD1
cdr3_nt: TGTGCCAGCAGAAGGGACAGGTGGGATGGCTACACCTTC
cdr3_aa: CASRRDRWDGYTF

clone_size: .
j_call: TRBJ1-2
v_call: TRBV9
d_call: TRBD1
cdr3_nt: TGTGCCAGCAGCACACGACAGGGGGCGGGCGGCTACACCTTC
cdr3_aa: CASSTRQGAGGYTF

clone_size: .
j_call: TRBJ2-2
v_call: TRBV4-3
d_call: .
cdr3_nt: TGCGCCAGCAGCCAACCCCACGCGAACACCGGGGAGCTGTTTTTT
cdr3_aa: CASSQPHANTGELFF

clone_size: many
j_call: TRBJ1-5
v_call: TRBV9
d_call: .
cdr3_nt: TGTGCCAGCAGCGGTCTACCTAGCAATCAGCCCCAGCATTTT
cdr3_aa: CASSGLPSNQPQHF

clone_size: few
j_call: TRBJ1-6
v_call: TRBV14
d_call: TRBD1
cdr3_nt: TGTGCCAGCAGCCCCTTCGACAGGGAGAATTCACCCCTCCACTTT
cdr3_aa: CASSPFDRENSPLHF

clone_size: once
j_call: TRBJ2-3
v_call: TRBV6-2/TRBV6-3
d_call: .
cdr3_nt: TGTGCCAGCAGACGGGACACCACAGATACGCAGTATTTT
cdr3_aa: CASRRDTTDTQYF

clone_size: .
j_call: TRBJ2-2
v_call: TRBV6-2/TRBV6-3
d_call: TRBD1
cdr3_nt: TGTGCCAGCAAGACACAGGGGGCGGACACCGGGGAGCTGTTTTTT
cdr3_aa: CASKTQGADTGELFF

clone_size: .
j_call: TRBJ1-2
v_call: TRBV21-1
d_call: .
cdr3_nt: TGTGCCAGCAGCAATTCCCGGGGGAACTATGGCTACACTTTC
cdr3_aa: CASSNSRGNYGYTF

clone_size: few
j_call: TRBJ2-3
v_call: TRBV29-1
d_call: .
cdr3_nt: TGCAGCGCAGGGGTCCCCCGCACAGATACGCAGTATTTT
cdr3_aa: CSAGVPRTDTQYF

clone_size: few
j_call: TRBJ2-4
v_call: TRBV6-7
d_call: TRBD1
cdr3_nt: TGTGCCAGCAGTCCCCCAGGGACAGACAAAAACATTCAGTACTTC
cdr3_aa: CASSPPGTDKNIQYF

clone_size: .
j_call: TRBJ2-7
v_call: TRBV20-1
d_call: .
cdr3_nt: TGCAGTGCCCTTCAAGGGGGTCTGGCCTACGAGCAGTACTTC
cdr3_aa: CSALQGGLAYEQYF

clone_size: few
j_call: TRBJ1-1
v_call: TRBV12-5
d_call: .
cdr3_nt: TGTGCTAGTGGTTTGCTGGGGGGGGAGACTGAAGCTTTCTTT
cdr3_aa: CASGLLGGETEAFF

clone_size: few
j_call: TRBJ1-1
v_call: TRBV12-3/TRBV12-4
d_call: .
cdr3_nt: TGTGCCAGCAGTTTAGACTGGGGAAGAACTGAAGCTTTCTTT
cdr3_aa: CASSLDWGRTEAFF

clone_size: few
j_call: TRBJ2-1
v_call: TRBV7-9
d_call: .
cdr3_nt: TGTGCCAGCAGCCTGCGACTAAGCCATGAGCAGTTCTTC
cdr3_aa: CASSLRLSHEQFF

clone_size: few
j_call: TRBJ1-6
v_call: TRBV30
d_call: .
cdr3_nt: TGTGCCTGGAGTGTACTCGGCCTAAATTCACCCCTCCACTTT
cdr3_aa: CAWSVLGLNSPLHF

clone_size: few
j_call: TRBJ1-1
v_call: TRBV7-9
d_call: TRBD1
cdr3_nt: TGTGCCAGCAGCTTAACAGGGGCTCCTGAAGCTTTCTTT
cdr3_aa: CASSLTGAPEAFF

clone_size: .
j_call: TRBJ1-5
v_call: TRBV6-5
d_call: .
cdr3_nt: TGTGCCAGCAGCCCCCGTTTTTGGCAGGGAGATCAGCCCCAGCATTTT
cdr3_aa: CASSPRFWQGDQPQHF

clone_size: few
j_call: TRBJ2-1
v_call: TRBV5-1
d_call: .
cdr3_nt: TGCGCCAGCAGTTCCTCTGGGACGCCAAACAATGAGCAGTTCTTC
cdr3_aa: CASSSSGTPNNEQFF

clone_size: many
j_call: TRBJ2-1
v_call: TRBV10-1
d_call: TRBD1
cdr3_nt: TGCGCCAGCAGGGGACAGGGTGACCATGAGCAGTTCTTC
cdr3_aa: CASRGQGDHEQFF

clone_size: few
j_call: TRBJ1-5
v_call: TRBV10-2
d_call: .
cdr3_nt: TGCGCCAGCAGTGTTAGGGTGGGTCAGCCCCAGCATTTT
cdr3_aa: CASSVRVGQPQHF

clone_size: .
j_call: TRBJ2-5
v_call: TRBV9
d_call: .
cdr3_nt: TGTGCCAGCAGCGTAGAGGATAACCAAGAGACCCAGTACTTC
cdr3_aa: CASSVEDNQETQYF

clone_size: .
j_call: TRBJ2-7
v_call: TRBV12-3/TRBV12-4
d_call: .
cdr3_nt: TGTGCCAGCAGGCCCCGGGGTTCGGACTACGAGCAGTACTTC
cdr3_aa: CASRPRGSDYEQYF

clone_size: .
j_call: TRBJ2-5
v_call: TRBV2
d_call: .
cdr3_nt: TGTGCCAGCGGACGGGGGGCGGAGACCCAGTACTTC
cdr3_aa: CASGRGAETQYF

clone_size: .
j_call: TRBJ1-1
v_call: TRBV5-8
d_call: .
cdr3_nt: TGTGCCAGCAGCTTCGGGATGGGTAGCACTGAAGCTTTCTTT
cdr3_aa: CASSFGMGSTEAFF

clone_size: few
j_call: TRBJ1-5
v_call: TRBV12-5
d_call: TRBD1
cdr3_nt: TGTGCTAGTGCCCAGGACAGGGCCCAGCCCCAGCATTTT
cdr3_aa: CASAQDRAQPQHF

clone_size: .
j_call: TRBJ1-5
v_call: TRBV2
d_call: TRBD1
cdr3_nt: TGTGCCAGCGACAGGGGAGGTCAGCCCCAGCATTTT
cdr3_aa: CASDRGGQPQHF

clone_size: few
j_call: TRBJ2-3
v_call: TRBV7-2
d_call: .
cdr3_nt: TGTGCCAGCAGCCCTCCGGTGGCCGGCACAGATACGCAGTATTTT
cdr3_aa: CASSPPVAGTDTQYF

clone_size: few
j_call: TRBJ2-1
v_call: TRBV4-3
d_call: TRBD1
cdr3_nt: TGCGCCAGCAGCCTATATCTAAGGGACAGGGGAGGCCATGAGCAGTTCTTC
cdr3_aa: CASSLYLRDRGGHEQFF

clone_size: few
j_call: TRBJ1-4
v_call: TRBV20-1
d_call: .
cdr3_nt: TGCAGTGCTAGAGAGGCAGACAAGCTTAATGAAAAACTGTTTTTT
cdr3_aa: CSAREADKLNEKLFF

clone_size: few
j_call: TRBJ2-3
v_call: TRBV20-1
d_call: .
cdr3_nt: TGCAGTGCCGATATTAGCACAGATACGCAGTATTTT
cdr3_aa: CSADISTDTQYF

clone_size: .
j_call: TRBJ1-1
v_call: TRBV3-1
d_call: .
cdr3_nt: TGTGCCAGCAGCCAAGATTTCGGTCTTGAAGCTTTCTTT
cdr3_aa: CASSQDFGLEAFF

clone_size: .
j_call: TRBJ2-2
v_call: TRBV7-9
d_call: .
cdr3_nt: TGTGCCAGCAGCCTATCCCGCGACGGGGAGCTGTTTTTT
cdr3_aa: CASSLSRDGELFF

clone_size: few
j_call: TRBJ1-5
v_call: TRBV20-1
d_call: .
cdr3_nt: TGCAGTGCTACAAAACAGGGAAATCAGCCCCAGCATTTT
cdr3_aa: CSATKQGNQPQHF

clone_size: many
j_call: TRBJ2-7
v_call: TRBV20-1
d_call: .
cdr3_nt: TGCAGTGCTTCAGGACCGCCGGCCTACGAGCAGTACTTC
cdr3_aa: CSASGPPAYEQYF

clone_size: few
j_call: TRBJ2-3
v_call: TRBV9
d_call: TRBD2
cdr3_nt: TGTGCCAGCAGCAATCTTGGCGGGGGAAACACAGATACGCAGTATTTT
cdr3_aa: CASSNLGGGNTDTQYF

clone_size: .
j_call: TRBJ2-2
v_call: TRBV9
d_call: TRBD2
cdr3_nt: TGTGCCAGCAGCGGGACTAGCGGGGGAGGGACCGGGGAGCTGTTTTTT
cdr3_aa: CASSGTSGGGTGELFF